This T cell receptor (beta chain) was recovered during a study of blood T cell repertoires in COVID-19 (dated by TCRdb to between 2020 and 2021). As for the study more broadly: Collaborator samples came from the United States, Italy and Spain and covered acute and convalescent phases of COVID-19. The material from the prospective study consisted of cDNA or gDNA derived from T cells, B-cell-depleted T cells, or PBMCs. Subjects who had been exposed to COVID-19, were actively infected with it, or had recovered from it provided the deeply sampled blood TCRbeta repertoires that made up the dataset. The repertoires were made available in a free public database intended to serve as a resource for research on the immune response to SARS-CoV-2. Samples came from the ongoing ImmuneRACE study (first 160 participants) plus 1,254 subjects from 6 global collaborators. Sample metadata almost always included a de-identified subject ID, COVID-19 status, age in years and sex. HLA class I and class II types, where available, came from metadata supplied by the sample provider rather than from assay-based typing. Results the study describes overall, beyond this receptor: How much clinical and demographic metadata was included differed by source and by participant, and the metadata was provided uncurated.

The immunoSEQ Assay, a bias-controlled multiplex PCR, was used to amplify TCRbeta CDR3 regions from genomic DNA. Concerning the study's data processing: The number of nucleated cells in each sample was estimated from the amplification of reference gene primers within the assay. To quantify the absolute abundance of each unique TCRbeta CDR3 rearrangement, sequence reads were collapsed and filtered. For each sample, productive Simpson clonality was calculated by taking the square root of Simpson's diversity index across productive rearrangements. TCRdb holds this immuneACCESS table with in-frame rearrangements only. Some clones are missing; in checked studies, unresolved V genes explain under half, and the rest has no known cause. The DNA was the basis for D and trimming; V, J and clone size are from that table. This sample is represented by roughly 670,000 clones; 90% of them were singletons. About 0.24% of the sample comes from the top ten.

The CDR3 holds 13 amino acids from the cysteine to the phenylalanine. The DNA shown is the 39-base CDR3, in frame from base 1. The germline V gene gives CDR1 as SGHAT and CDR2 as FQNNGV. A distance of 11 bases separates the germline ends of V and J, which lose 1 base and 8 bases respectively. This clone was seen once. Its antigen target is currently unknown. No much larger clonotype is one base removed from it; base qualities were not supplied. Collaborating institutions collected whole blood in K2EDTA tubes following their own protocols. For TCRbeta analysis, collaborators shipped samples in one of three forms: frozen whole blood, isolated PBMCs, or DNA extracted from either of those sample types.

The TCR originated in a woman under 30 with acute or convalescent COVID-19. In this chain, TRBV11-2 is recombined with TRBJ1-2; TRBD1 is a weak D gene call, 5 bases matching. Sample: peripheral blood. The CDR3 in this case is CASSLGWGQGYTF. The bases are TGTGCCAGCAGCTTAGGATGGGGCCAAGGCTACACCTTC.